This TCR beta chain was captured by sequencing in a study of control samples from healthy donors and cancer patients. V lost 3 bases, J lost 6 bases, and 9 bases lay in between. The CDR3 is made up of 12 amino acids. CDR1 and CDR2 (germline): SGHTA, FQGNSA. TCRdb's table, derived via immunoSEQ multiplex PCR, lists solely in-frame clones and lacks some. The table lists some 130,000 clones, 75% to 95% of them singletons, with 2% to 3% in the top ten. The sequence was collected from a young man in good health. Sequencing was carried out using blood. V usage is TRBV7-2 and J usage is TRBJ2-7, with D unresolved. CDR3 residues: CASSFAGSEQYV. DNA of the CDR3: TGTGCCAGCAGCTTTGCCGGTTCCGAGCAGTACGTC.